This T cell receptor beta chain was sequenced for a study of metastatic and nonmetastatic thyroid tumors. This CDR3 has 17 residues. The V segment lost 1 base and the J segment 2 bases; nucleotides outside the gene matches: 7. Germline V CDR1 and CDR2: DFQATT, SNEGSKA (reference sequence). Original handling: The study's classifier, a distant-metastasis tool for papillary thyroid cancer, was built using CDR3 differences across clinicopathological groups. TCRdb called clones again from the PCR reads with MiXCR. TCRdb, rather than the study authors, made the V and J calls. The data contain about 24,000 clones, over 20% of them seen just once; the ten biggest clones take up approximately 8%. No treatment had been given to any patient before thyroid surgery.

The receptor was derived from a female donor with papillary thyroid cancer or a benign thyroid nodule (not recorded which). Some clones in this sample may be carry-over from other donors' samples. The chain carries TRBV20-1 and TRBJ2-7; 14 nucleotides line up with TRBD2. The sequenced sample consisted of blood. CDR3: CSARAGLAGAVPYEQYF. CDR3 nucleotides: TGCAGTGCTAGAGCGGGACTAGCGGGAGCGGTACCCTACGAGCAGTACTTC.